The clone carrying this TCR beta chain has more than one count but fewer than ten. Its antigen is currently unknown. TCRdb fed the RT-PCR reads into MiXCR, producing one record per CDR3 protein. The profile shows fewer than 650,000 distinct CDR3 sequences, under 15% of them singletons. These data are taken from a study of response to subunit inactivated influenza vaccine. Whole-study results and caveats: It was suggested by the authors that few new T cells are recruited by each seasonal influenza vaccination.

Trimming took 6 bases from V and 10 from J, leaving 10 bases between them. Germline assignment: CDR1 WSHSY and CDR2 SAAADI. The CDR3 consists of 11 residues. Sample: PBMCs from blood, taken around seven weeks after vaccination. The clonotype comes from a man between 45 and 60 years old who received an inactivated influenza vaccine. The chain recombines TRBV10-2 with TRBJ2-1, with TRBD2 as a possible D gene (6 bases). Here the CDR3 reads CASRAGGEQFF. The CDR3 coding sequence is TGCGCCAGCAGGGCCGGGGGAGAGCAGTTCTTC.